The sample holds many counts of the clone carrying this T cell receptor beta chain. The target antigen is unknown. TCRdb used MiXCR to reprocess the 5' RACE reads, holding one entry per CDR3 protein. The repertoire includes about 570,000 distinct CDR3 sequences, more than 9% of them detected once, and roughly 3% sits in the top ten. With 7 bases removed from V and 1 base from J, the gap between germline ends came to 8 bases. Germline CDR1 reads SGHRS; CDR2 reads YFSETQ. This CDR3 region has 13 residues. The record originates from a study of identical twins. The study's findings and limits: Modeled out-of-frame TCR alpha sharing in monozygotic twins fell below observed levels.

Every donor was a healthy Caucasian. The data also belong to a second study, concerning yellow fever vaccine responses in identical twins.

V is TRBV5-1 and J is TRBJ2-2; D is undetermined. The clonotype originates from a woman aged 18-29 years in good health. The specimen was PBMCs. CDR3 sequence: CASSTLNTGELFF. The CDR3, as DNA: TGCGCCAGCTCCACCCTGAACACCGGGGAGCTGTTTTTT.